This T cell receptor beta chain derives from a study of cytomegalovirus exposure and HLA in healthy donors. Background on the study: Early on, a data release was issued that held roughly 86 million unique TCRs from HLA-typed donors.

It was with 60 Vbeta and 13 Jbeta primers that the PCR ran. Using immunoSEQ multiplex PCR, the repertoire was profiled, and TCRdb retains in-frame clones only, with some absent. The table records 150,000 to 200,000 clones, approximately 85% of them present only once. As to this clone: The antigen is unknown.

The CDR3 contains 15 residues. In germline, CDR1 is MNHEY, CDR2 SMNVEV (reference sequence). After removal of 0 bases from V and 5 bases from J, the junction contained 4 bases not matched to a gene. Study-wide points: The majority of TCR sequences were rare, yet some public TCRs appeared in many donors. Available immune exposure information covered CMV serostatus only.

This sequence originates from a man aged 18 to 29 in good health and CMV-seropositive. The sequenced sample consisted of PBMCs. The rearrangement uses TRBV27 and TRBJ1-2, with 9 bases matching TRBD1. CDR3: CASSLSKGQGYGYTF. The CDR3 DNA follows: TGTGCCAGCAGTTTATCGAAGGGACAGGGTTATGGCTACACCTTC.